The rows below give T cell receptor beta chains drawn from one sample of a study of OX40 agonist ivuxolimab in advanced cancers. The assay was immunoSEQ multiplex PCR, and TCRdb's table has in-frame clones only and misses some. The sample has 60,000 to 75,000 clones, roughly 89% seen once. Sequences were derived from CD4+ or CD8+ T cells sorted from blood, sampled in a trial of the OX40 agonist ivuxolimab. The origin of the receptors is an adult with an advanced solid tumor such as melanoma, head and neck, liver or kidney cancer. Both conserved end residues are part of each CDR3. The D gene is left open where the match is weak. Size tells how often a clone was seen (once, few, many) or the class of an expanded clone, and some rows leave it out.

clone_size: few; v_call: TRBV21-1; j_call: TRBJ1-5; d_call: -; cdr3_nt: TGTGCCAGCAGCAAAGCTGACAGGCGGAATAGCAATCAGCCCCAGCATTTT; cdr3_aa: CASSKADRRNSNQPQHF
clone_size: -; v_call: TRBV18; j_call: TRBJ2-7; d_call: TRBD1; cdr3_nt: TGTGCCAGCTCGCGCAACAGGGGAAGATCCTACGAGCAGTACTTC; cdr3_aa: CASSRNRGRSYEQYF
clone_size: -; v_call: TRBV9; j_call: TRBJ2-3; d_call: TRBD2; cdr3_nt: TGTGCCAGCAGCCGCGCGATGGCGGGGGTAGCAGATACGCAGTATTTT; cdr3_aa: CASSRAMAGVADTQYF
clone_size: few; v_call: TRBV2; j_call: TRBJ2-7; d_call: -; cdr3_nt: TGTGCCAGCAGTGAAACCCCCTCGGAACGCGCACTACACTTC; cdr3_aa: CASSETPSERALHF
clone_size: -; v_call: TRBV6-5; j_call: TRBJ2-5; d_call: -; cdr3_nt: TGTGCCAGCTGGACAGAGGAGACCCAGTACTTC; cdr3_aa: CASWTEETQYF
clone_size: -; v_call: TRBV15; j_call: TRBJ2-1; d_call: -; cdr3_nt: TGTGCCACCAGCACAGAGCTGACAGCATACAATGAGCAGTTCTTC; cdr3_aa: CATSTELTAYNEQFF
clone_size: -; v_call: TRBV2; j_call: TRBJ1-5; d_call: -; cdr3_nt: TGTGCCAGCAGCTACCGACAGGGCAATCAGCCCCAGCATTTT; cdr3_aa: CASSYRQGNQPQHF
clone_size: -; v_call: TRBV11-1; j_call: TRBJ1-5; d_call: -; cdr3_nt: TGTGCCAGCAGCTTATGGGTGGGTCAGCCCCAGCATTTT; cdr3_aa: CASSLWVGQPQHF
clone_size: -; v_call: TRBV11-2; j_call: TRBJ2-5; d_call: -; cdr3_nt: TGTGCCAGCAGCAGGGGGGGGGAGACCCAGTACTTC; cdr3_aa: CASSRGGETQYF
clone_size: -; v_call: TRBV18; j_call: TRBJ1-3; d_call: -; cdr3_nt: TGTGCCAGCTCACTCGTACTCTCTGGAAACACCATATATTTT; cdr3_aa: CASSLVLSGNTIYF
clone_size: -; v_call: TRBV10-3; j_call: TRBJ1-2; d_call: -; cdr3_nt: TGTGCCATCAGGCCCCGGGACACCAACTATGGCTACACCTTC; cdr3_aa: CAIRPRDTNYGYTF
clone_size: -; v_call: TRBV18; j_call: TRBJ2-2; d_call: -; cdr3_nt: TGTGCCAGCTCGCCTAAACGGGTAATGACCGGGGAGCTGTTTTTT; cdr3_aa: CASSPKRVMTGELFF
clone_size: -; v_call: TRBV5-1; j_call: TRBJ2-7; d_call: TRBD1; cdr3_nt: TGCGCCAGCAGCTTAACCGGGACAGGGGCCTACGAGCAGTACTTC; cdr3_aa: CASSLTGTGAYEQYF
clone_size: -; v_call: TRBV7-3; j_call: TRBJ1-4; d_call: -; cdr3_nt: TGTGCCAGCAGCTTATCGCGGGGGTTTGCAACTAATGAAAAACTGTTTTTT; cdr3_aa: CASSLSRGFATNEKLFF
clone_size: medium-sized; v_call: TRBV19; j_call: TRBJ1-2; d_call: TRBD1; cdr3_nt: TGTGCCAGTAGTGCCGAGCGGACAGGGTCTGTCACCTTC; cdr3_aa: CASSAERTGSVTF
clone_size: -; v_call: TRBV18; j_call: TRBJ1-1; d_call: -; cdr3_nt: TGTGCCAGCTCACGAACCGCAGAGGGATCCACTGAAGCTTTCTTT; cdr3_aa: CASSRTAEGSTEAFF
clone_size: -; v_call: TRBV21-1; j_call: TRBJ2-7; d_call: -; cdr3_nt: TGTGCCAGCAGCAAATCGAAAGGGGGGTACTTC; cdr3_aa: CASSKSKGGYF
clone_size: -; v_call: TRBV11-2; j_call: TRBJ2-1; d_call: TRBD2; cdr3_nt: TGTGCCAGCAGCTTATTTGGCGGGAGGGGGTACAATGAGCAGTTCTTC; cdr3_aa: CASSLFGGRGYNEQFF
clone_size: -; v_call: TRBV7-9; j_call: TRBJ2-2; d_call: -; cdr3_nt: TGTGCCAGCAGCTTACTGGAAACGAACACCGGGGAGCTGTTTTTT; cdr3_aa: CASSLLETNTGELFF
clone_size: few; v_call: TRBV5-1; j_call: TRBJ1-2; d_call: -; cdr3_nt: TGCGCCAGCAGCTTGGCAGGCCACTATGGCTACACCTTC; cdr3_aa: CASSLAGHYGYTF
clone_size: -; v_call: TRBV7-9; j_call: TRBJ1-2; d_call: -; cdr3_nt: TGTGCCAGCAGCTTAAGTGGCAGGGAGATGTATGGCTACACCTTC; cdr3_aa: CASSLSGREMYGYTF
clone_size: -; v_call: TRBV19; j_call: TRBJ2-4; d_call: -; cdr3_nt: TGTGCCAGTAGTGTCGGGGGTTTGCGCAAAAACATTCAGTACTTC; cdr3_aa: CASSVGGLRKNIQYF
clone_size: -; v_call: TRBV28; j_call: TRBJ1-1; d_call: TRBD1; cdr3_nt: TGTGCCAGCAGTTTACGTCCCGGGACAGGGAACGCTGAAGCTTTCTTT; cdr3_aa: CASSLRPGTGNAEAFF
clone_size: once; v_call: TRBV10-3; j_call: TRBJ1-5; d_call: -; cdr3_nt: TGTGCCATCAGTGAAGCAGCCAATCAGCCCCAGCATTTT; cdr3_aa: CAISEAANQPQHF
clone_size: -; v_call: TRBV10-3; j_call: TRBJ1-1; d_call: TRBD1; cdr3_nt: TGTGCCATCAGCACCGGACAGGGGAACACTGAAGCTTTCTTT; cdr3_aa: CAISTGQGNTEAFF
clone_size: -; v_call: TRBV19; j_call: TRBJ2-1; d_call: -; cdr3_nt: TGTGCCAGTAGTGGCTACAGGGAGCAGTTCTTC; cdr3_aa: CASSGYREQFF
clone_size: -; v_call: TRBV5-1; j_call: TRBJ2-3; d_call: TRBD2; cdr3_nt: TGCGCCAGCAGCCAAGGACTAGCGGGACCCACAGATACGCAGTATTTT; cdr3_aa: CASSQGLAGPTDTQYF
clone_size: -; v_call: TRBV18; j_call: TRBJ2-1; d_call: -; cdr3_nt: TGTGCCAGCTCACCTCAGCAGGGGACCTACAATGAGCAGTTCTTC; cdr3_aa: CASSPQQGTYNEQFF
clone_size: few; v_call: TRBV27; j_call: TRBJ1-5; d_call: -; cdr3_nt: TGTGCCAGCAGAAGACAGGGCAATCAGCCCCAGCATTTT; cdr3_aa: CASRRQGNQPQHF
clone_size: -; v_call: TRBV4-2; j_call: TRBJ1-5; d_call: -; cdr3_nt: TGTGCCAGCAGCCAAGCCACAGGGAATAGCAATCAGCCCCAGCATTTT; cdr3_aa: CASSQATGNSNQPQHF
clone_size: -; v_call: TRBV5-1; j_call: TRBJ2-5; d_call: -; cdr3_nt: TGCGCCAGCAGCGGGGGAAATACGGAGACCCAGTACTTC; cdr3_aa: CASSGGNTETQYF
clone_size: -; v_call: TRBV5-1; j_call: TRBJ2-5; d_call: TRBD1; cdr3_nt: TGCGCCAGCACCACATCTGGGACAGGGGGCTCGAAGACCCAGTACTTC; cdr3_aa: CASTTSGTGGSKTQYF
clone_size: -; v_call: TRBV4-1; j_call: TRBJ2-1; d_call: TRBD2; cdr3_nt: TGCGCCAGCAGCCAAGACGGGACTAGCCGCAATGAGCAGTTCTTC; cdr3_aa: CASSQDGTSRNEQFF
clone_size: -; v_call: TRBV5-1; j_call: TRBJ2-1; d_call: -; cdr3_nt: TGCGCCAGCAGCACCCAGGTCCCAAATGAGCAGTTCTTC; cdr3_aa: CASSTQVPNEQFF
clone_size: -; v_call: TRBV18; j_call: TRBJ1-1; d_call: -; cdr3_nt: TGTGCCAGCTCACCACGGATCGGGGCGGGCACTGAAGCTTTCTTT; cdr3_aa: CASSPRIGAGTEAFF
clone_size: -; v_call: TRBV27; j_call: TRBJ2-3; d_call: TRBD1; cdr3_nt: TGTGCCAGCCACGGCCGGATGACGACAGGGGTAGGAGATACGCAGTATTTT; cdr3_aa: CASHGRMTTGVGDTQYF
clone_size: -; v_call: TRBV23-1; j_call: TRBJ2-7; d_call: -; cdr3_nt: TGCGCCAGCAGTCAATTCCCCGGGACCTACGAGCAGTACTTC; cdr3_aa: CASSQFPGTYEQYF
clone_size: -; v_call: TRBV7-3; j_call: TRBJ1-2; d_call: -; cdr3_nt: TGTGCCAGCAGTTCCCGGCCGGGGATGGCTAACACCTTC; cdr3_aa: CASSSRPGMANTF
clone_size: -; v_call: TRBV2; j_call: TRBJ2-7; d_call: TRBD1; cdr3_nt: TGTGCCAGCATGGGACAGATAACCTACGAGCAGTACTTC; cdr3_aa: CASMGQITYEQYF
clone_size: -; v_call: TRBV2; j_call: TRBJ1-5; d_call: TRBD1; cdr3_nt: TGTGCCAGCAGTGTTGACAGGGGTTATCAGCCCCAGCATTTT; cdr3_aa: CASSVDRGYQPQHF
clone_size: -; v_call: TRBV5-1; j_call: TRBJ2-1; d_call: -; cdr3_nt: TGCGCCAGCAGCTTGGAGGGGGAGTCCTACAATGAGCAGTTCTTC; cdr3_aa: CASSLEGESYNEQFF
clone_size: -; v_call: TRBV5-6; j_call: TRBJ1-5; d_call: -; cdr3_nt: TGTGCCAGCAGCTTGGGGACAGCAAATCAGCCCCAGCATTTT; cdr3_aa: CASSLGTANQPQHF
clone_size: -; v_call: TRBV6-1; j_call: TRBJ2-3; d_call: -; cdr3_nt: TGTGCCAGCAGTGAAGCGCAGGTAACAGATACGCAGTATTTT; cdr3_aa: CASSEAQVTDTQYF
clone_size: -; v_call: TRBV7-3; j_call: TRBJ2-1; d_call: -; cdr3_nt: TGTGCCAGCAGCCCAAGGTCTACAGTCTACAATGAGCAGTTCTTC; cdr3_aa: CASSPRSTVYNEQFF
clone_size: -; v_call: TRBV6-6; j_call: TRBJ2-2; d_call: -; cdr3_nt: TGTGCCAGCAGTTACTCCGCTACCGGGGAGCTGTTTTTT; cdr3_aa: CASSYSATGELFF
clone_size: few; v_call: TRBV11-2; j_call: TRBJ1-2; d_call: -; cdr3_nt: TGTGCCAGCAGCGTCAATCCGGGGTCCCGGTATGGCTACACCTTC; cdr3_aa: CASSVNPGSRYGYTF
clone_size: -; v_call: TRBV5-4; j_call: TRBJ2-3; d_call: TRBD2; cdr3_nt: TGTGCCAGCACCCCGGGACTAGCGGGAGGGGAAGATACGCAGTATTTT; cdr3_aa: CASTPGLAGGEDTQYF
clone_size: -; v_call: TRBV28; j_call: TRBJ2-3; d_call: -; cdr3_nt: TGTGCCAGCAGGCCTCAGCGCAGCCCAGATACGCAGTATTTT; cdr3_aa: CASRPQRSPDTQYF
clone_size: -; v_call: TRBV5-8; j_call: TRBJ2-5; d_call: -; cdr3_nt: TGTGCCAGCAGCTTGATCGGAGAGACCCAGTACTTC; cdr3_aa: CASSLIGETQYF
clone_size: -; v_call: TRBV5-1; j_call: TRBJ2-7; d_call: -; cdr3_nt: TGTGCCAGCAGCTTTAACAGGGTTCGTATCAACGAGCAGTACTTC; cdr3_aa: CASSFNRVRINEQYF
clone_size: -; v_call: TRBV2; j_call: TRBJ2-5; d_call: -; cdr3_nt: TGTGCCAGCAGTGATGCAGGGGCTGAAGAGACCCAGTACTTC; cdr3_aa: CASSDAGAEETQYF
clone_size: -; v_call: TRBV7-9; j_call: TRBJ2-5; d_call: -; cdr3_nt: TGTGCCAGCAGCTCGAGGTTCCGGAGTAAAAAAGAGACCCAGTACTTC; cdr3_aa: CASSSRFRSKKETQYF
clone_size: -; v_call: TRBV25-1; j_call: TRBJ1-5; d_call: -; cdr3_nt: TGTGCCAGCAGTATAGGGGAGAAGCAGCCCCAGCATTTT; cdr3_aa: CASSIGEKQPQHF
clone_size: -; v_call: TRBV13; j_call: TRBJ2-5; d_call: -; cdr3_nt: TGTGCCAGCGGTACGGCCGGGGAGACCCAGTACTTC; cdr3_aa: CASGTAGETQYF
clone_size: -; v_call: TRBV15; j_call: TRBJ1-5; d_call: -; cdr3_nt: TGTGCCACCAGCAGAGATCTTGAGGGCAGGCAGCCCCAGCATTTT; cdr3_aa: CATSRDLEGRQPQHF
clone_size: -; v_call: TRBV18; j_call: TRBJ2-7; d_call: TRBD1; cdr3_nt: TGTGCCAGCTCACCACCAGTTGGACAGGGGGCCGACGAGCAGTACTTC; cdr3_aa: CASSPPVGQGADEQYF
clone_size: -; v_call: TRBV9; j_call: TRBJ2-5; d_call: TRBD2; cdr3_nt: TGTGCCAGCAGCGTAGCGGGAGGGGAAGAGACCCAGTACTTC; cdr3_aa: CASSVAGGEETQYF
clone_size: -; v_call: TRBV5-6; j_call: TRBJ2-3; d_call: -; cdr3_nt: TGTGCCAGCAGCTGGAGGAGGGCGGACACAGATACGCAGTATTTT; cdr3_aa: CASSWRRADTDTQYF
clone_size: -; v_call: TRBV5-1; j_call: TRBJ2-1; d_call: -; cdr3_nt: TGCGCCAGCAGCTTGGCCGTGTGGGTACATTCCTACAATGAGCAGTTCTTC; cdr3_aa: CASSLAVWVHSYNEQFF
clone_size: few; v_call: TRBV9; j_call: TRBJ2-1; d_call: -; cdr3_nt: TGTGCCAGCAGCATGCCGGCGCTAGAGCAGTTCTTC; cdr3_aa: CASSMPALEQFF